What follows are 30 T cell receptor beta chains derived from one specimen sequenced in a study of blood T cells in healthy people across ages. A sample-barcoded 5' primer and a J-beta primer mix were used in a second PCR of roughly 6 to 11 cycles. TCRdb reprocessed the 5' RACE reads via MiXCR and lists one record per CDR3 protein. Of some 1.4 million distinct CDR3 sequences listed, about 43% are singletons. Sequenced material: blood. These receptors originate from a woman between 18 and 29 years old in good health.

The V and J genes are TRBV2 and TRBJ2-3; 12 nucleotides match TRBD2. Losses at the gene ends were 4 bases for V and 4 bases for J; bases not matched to a gene: 12. The CDR3 consists of 18 residues. Germline lookup yields CDR1 SNHLY and CDR2 FYNNEI. The CDR3 DNA sequence: TGTGCCAGCAGTGGGGGGACTAGCGGGTTAAAACAGGCAGATACGCAGTATTTT. This encodes CASSGGTSGLKQADTQYF.

This clonotype turned up a few times. The chain couples TRBV3-1 to TRBJ1-1; 7 bases match TRBD1. Trimming removed 2 bases from V and 12 bases from J; junction bases left unmatched: 6. This CDR3 is 12 amino acids long. Per the germline V gene, CDR1 is LGHDT and CDR2 is YNNKEL (reference sequence). CDR3 nucleotides: TGTGCCAGCAGCCAACAACTCAGGGGGTCTTTCTTT. Its protein is CASSQQLRGSFF.

The chain couples TRBV12-3 or TRBV12-4 to TRBJ2-1, with D maybe TRBD1 (5 bases). V lost 4 bases, J lost 8 bases, and 12 bases lay in between. This CDR3 contains 13 residues. The DNA of the CDR3 is TGTGCCAGCAGTTCTCAGGGTGGATATGAGCAGTTCTTC. Residues: CASSSQGGYEQFF.

The chain links TRBV11-2 to TRBJ2-5, with D perhaps given as TRBD1 or TRBD2 (5 bases each). Looked up from germline, CDR1 is SGHAT and CDR2 is FQNNGV. V was trimmed by 1 base and J by 4 bases, leaving 28 bases between them. The CDR3 contains 20 residues. In DNA form, the CDR3 reads TGTGCCAGCAGCTTAGCTTCGTTTCTCCGGGGCCCCTACGATGGAGAGACCCAGTACTTC. Translated: CASSLASFLRGPYDGETQYF.

This sequence joins TRBV14 and TRBJ2-5, with D possibly being TRBD2 (5 bases). Trimming left V 3 bases short and J 6 bases short, with 14 bases between. CDR3 length: 14 amino acids. CDR1 and CDR2 from the germline V gene are SGHDN and FVKESK. CDR3 sequence (DNA): TGTGCCAGCAGCCAGGAGGCCAGGCTAAAGACCCAGTACTTC. As protein: CASSQEARLKTQYF.

This clonotype showed up just a few times. CDR3: CASSLTGTVIQETQYF. As DNA, the CDR3 is TGTGCCAGCAGCCTAACCGGGACAGTTATTCAAGAGACCCAGTACTTC. The chain combines TRBV7-2 with TRBJ2-5, with TRBD1 identical over 7 bases. Per the germline V gene, CDR1 is SGHTA and CDR2 is FQGNSA. This CDR3 has 16 residues. The trim removed 5 bases at V and 2 bases at J, leaving 11 bases unmatched.

The chain recombines TRBV4-1 with TRBJ1-6; D is possibly TRBD1 (5 bases). Germline V gene data show CDR1 as MGHRA and CDR2 as YSYEKL. V was trimmed by 5 bases and J by 13 bases, leaving 21 bases between them. This CDR3 comprises 15 residues. CDR3 in amino acids: CASSLGQGVFVPLHF. The DNA of the CDR3 is TGCGCCAGCAGCTTAGGCCAAGGGGTTTTCGTGCCCCTCCACTTT.

This clonotype was seen only a few times. The chain employs TRBV6-1 and TRBJ2-7, with TRBD1 as a possible D gene (12 bases). V shed 5 bases and J shed 5 bases, with 31 bases lying between them. The V gene's germline CDR1 is MNHNS and CDR2 SASEGT. The CDR3 runs to 19 residues. Written as DNA, the CDR3 is TGTGCCAGCAGTCCGGGACAGGGGGCAACTAGCGGGAGATCTAACGAGCAGTACTTC. It is translated as CASSPGQGATSGRSNEQYF.

The V and J genes are TRBV27 and TRBJ2-5, with D possibly called TRBD1 or TRBD2 (5 bases each). The tail of the sequence fits TRBJ2-7 better, so the J call may be wrong. Germline values: CDR1 MNHEY, CDR2 SMNVEV (reference sequence). The CDR3 is 14 residues long. Written as DNA, the CDR3 is TGTGCCGCGGCTGCACCGGGACGGTCCTACGAGCAGTACTTC. It specifies CAAAAPGRSYEQYF.

Here the CDR3 reads CATSKPADTDTQYF. In nucleotides, the CDR3 is TGTGCCACCAGCAAGCCCGCGGACACAGATACGCAGTATTTT. The chain recombines TRBV15 with TRBJ2-3; D is unclear. Trimming removed 4 bases at V and 2 bases at J, with 10 bases between. CDR1 and CDR2 from the germline V gene are LNHNV and YYDKDF (reference sequence). This CDR3 spans 14 amino acids. The variable domain in full, with the rest retrieved from reference TRBV15 and TRBJ2-3, is DAMVIQNPRYQVTQFGKPVTLSCSQTLNHNVMYWYQQKSSQAPKLLFHYYDKDFNNEADTPDNFQSRRPNTSFCFLDIRSPGLGDTAMYLCATSKPADTDTQYFGPGTRLTVL.

A few counts support this clonotype. The gene calls are TRBV12-3 or TRBV12-4 and TRBJ2-7; 11 bases map to TRBD2. Trimming at V came to 8 bases and at J to 5 bases, leaving 11 bases not matched to a gene. The CDR3 extends over 15 amino acids. CDR3 nucleotide sequence: TGTGCCAGCGGGTTAACTAGCGGGAGATCTGACGAGCAGTACTTC. Its translation: CASGLTSGRSDEQYF.

This clonotype was detected only a few times. V gene TRBV6-5 combines with J gene TRBJ2-1; D not resolved. Per the germline V gene, CDR1 is MNHEY and CDR2 is SVGAGI. V lost 9 bases to trimming and J lost 8 bases, with 20 bases between them. The CDR3 length is 14 residues. Here the CDR3 reads CASSPDLGFYEQFF. Here the CDR3 DNA reads TGTGCCAGTTCTCCGGATTTAGGTTTCTATGAGCAGTTCTTC.

The chain uses TRBV18 and TRBJ2-3; D might be TRBD2 (6 bases). Trimming took off 0 bases at V and 1 base at J, with 11 bases between the two ends. The CDR3 runs 16 residues. The germline V gene has CDR1 KGHSH and CDR2 LQKENI. CDR3 in amino acids: CASSPPKGGGTDTQYF. DNA of the CDR3: TGTGCCAGCTCACCACCGAAGGGCGGGGGCACAGATACGCAGTATTTT.

Concerning this clonotype: One end of the junction fails to match germline, which may point to a read error. V gene TRBV7-8 combines with J gene TRBJ1-5; no reliable D call. The CDR3 is 14 amino acids. Germline values: CDR1 SGHVS, CDR2 FQNEAQ. CDR3 in amino acids: CAGSLRRSNQPQHF. In nucleotides, the CDR3 is TGTGCCGGCAGCTTACGACGGAGCAATCAGCCCCAGCATTTT.

This clonotype was seen ten or more times. The chain links TRBV29-1 to TRBJ2-5; no firm D call. V was trimmed by 0 bases and J by 7 bases, leaving 0 bases between them. The CDR3 is 9 amino acids. Germline V lookup: CDR1 SQVTM, CDR2 ANQGSEA. CDR3 sequence reads: CSVEETQYF. CDR3 in DNA: TGCAGCGTTGAAGAGACCCAGTACTTC.

The chain recombines TRBV6-1 with TRBJ2-7; 13 bases fit TRBD2. Germline V lookup: CDR1 MNHNS, CDR2 SASEGT. CDR3 size: 19 residues. Unmatched junction bases numbered 20, after V lost 5 bases and J lost 7 bases. DNA for the CDR3: TGTGCCAGCAGTAGACGGACTAGCGGGGGCGGTGAGTCCTACAATGAGCAGTACTTC. This sequence encodes CASSRRTSGGGESYNEQYF.

The rearrangement joins TRBV4-1 to TRBJ2-7, with 9 nucleotides matching TRBD1. The CDR3 runs 16 residues. The trim removed 3 bases at V and 7 bases at J, leaving 13 bases unmatched. The V gene's germline CDR1 is MGHRA and CDR2 YSYEKL. The CDR3 here is CASSQDRGLAYSEQYF. Written as DNA, the CDR3 is TGCGCCAGCAGCCAGGACAGGGGTTTGGCTTACAGTGAGCAGTACTTC.

This clonotype was observed at least ten times. V and J are TRBV7-9 and TRBJ2-7, with TRBD1 as a possible D gene (6 bases). This CDR3 is 14 amino acids long. Germline V CDR1 and CDR2: SEHNR, FQNEAQ (reference sequence). Trimming took off 5 bases at V and 3 bases at J, with 14 bases between the two ends. The CDR3 reads CASSLPDRDYEQYF. The CDR3 DNA is TGTGCCAGCAGCCTCCCGGACAGAGACTACGAGCAGTACTTC.

The chain uses TRBV6-1 and TRBJ1-6; D is unclear. This CDR3 has 16 residues. With 3 bases removed from V and 0 bases from J, the gap between germline ends came to 9 bases. Germline values: CDR1 MNHNS, CDR2 SASEGT. The CDR3 region has the DNA TGTGCCAGCAGTGACTCACTGAGCTCCTATAATTCACCCCTCCACTTT. Its translation: CASSDSLSSYNSPLHF.

The genes are TRBV2 and TRBJ1-5; TRBD1 is a possible D gene (5 bases). This CDR3 has 19 amino acids. Trimming took off 2 bases at V and 4 bases at J, with 24 bases between the two ends. Germline values: CDR1 SNHLY, CDR2 FYNNEI. The CDR3 nucleotides read TGTGCCAGCAGTGAAATGGGTCGGACAAGTCTTAATGGGAATCAGCCCCAGCATTTT. It encodes CASSEMGRTSLNGNQPQHF.

The gene calls are TRBV10-3 and TRBJ2-5, with D unclear. CDR3 length: 13 residues. The V end was cut by 2 bases, the J end by 11 bases, with 15 bases between. Looked up from germline, CDR1 is ENHRY and CDR2 is SYGVKD. The CDR3 nucleotides read TGTGCCATCAGTGAGGGCCTGTTGGATGAGCAGTACTTC. Translation gives CAISEGLLDEQYF.

This chain's CDR3 is CASSYSRTGAYNEQFF. CDR3 coding DNA: TGTGCCAGCAGTTACTCGAGAACGGGGGCCTACAATGAGCAGTTCTTC. V gene TRBV6-6 combines with J gene TRBJ2-1, with D maybe TRBD2 (6 bases). V was clipped by 0 bases and J by 2 bases, with 11 bases between them. From germline, CDR1 is MNHNY and CDR2 SVGAGI (reference sequence). This CDR3 has 16 residues.

This clonotype appeared a few times. This chain joins TRBV12-3 or TRBV12-4 and TRBJ2-7; D call uncertain. This CDR3 has 14 residues. V lost 0 bases, J lost 0 bases, and 6 bases lay in between. The CDR3 nucleotides are TGTGCCAGCAGTTTAGCGGATGACTCCTACGAGCAGTACTTC. It specifies CASSLADDSYEQYF.

CDR3 residues: CSASAPWEREGATDTQYF. CDR3 DNA: TGCAGTGCTAGCGCTCCTTGGGAGCGGGAGGGTGCGACAGATACGCAGTATTTT. The genes are TRBV20-1 and TRBJ2-3; TRBD2 matches 10 bases. Per the germline V gene, CDR1 is DFQATT and CDR2 is SNEGSKA (reference sequence). CDR3 size: 18 residues. V gave up 3 bases and J gave up 3 bases; unmatched junction bases: 15.

V and J are TRBV30 and TRBJ2-1, with a possible D match to TRBD2 (6 bases). V dropped 1 base and J dropped 6 bases, with 10 bases sitting between them. The germline V gene has CDR1 GTSNPN and CDR2 SVGIG (reference sequence). The CDR3 consists of 13 residues. CDR3 coding DNA: TGTGCCTGGAGTGCAGGGACTCCCAATGAGCAGTTCTTC. It codes for CAWSAGTPNEQFF.

This chain joins TRBV5-1 and TRBJ1-1, with unresolved D. CDR3 length equals 14 residues. Between the trimmed V and J ends, which lost 5 bases and 1 base, there was a span of 12 bases. Germline-derived CDR1 and CDR2 are SGHRS and YFSETQ. CDR3 coding DNA: TGCGCCAGCAGAGTTGGGGATTCGAACACTGAAGCTTTCTTT. Amino acid sequence: CASRVGDSNTEAFF.

In this sample, this clonotype turned up a few times. V and J are TRBV3-1 and TRBJ1-6; perhaps TRBD1 as D (5 bases). Germline assignment: CDR1 LGHDT and CDR2 YNNKEL (reference sequence). The length of the CDR3 is 16 residues. V lost 4 bases, J lost 5 bases, and 15 bases lay in between. In DNA, the CDR3 is TGTGCCAGCAGCCTTCAGGGTGGGGGTGATAATTCACCCCTCCACTTT. This translates into CASSLQGGGDNSPLHF.

The chain combines TRBV18 with TRBJ2-7; D ambiguous. V gave up 1 base and J gave up 3 bases, with 10 bases separating them. CDR3 size: 14 residues. CDR1 is KGHSH and CDR2 is LQKENI in the germline V gene. The CDR3 DNA reads TGTGCCAGCTCACCACAGTACGGCAGCTACGAGCAGTACTTC. This gives the protein CASSPQYGSYEQYF.

The V gene is TRBV2, the J gene TRBJ1-1; 7 positions agree with TRBD1. V gave up 2 bases and J gave up 5 bases; unmatched junction bases: 5. Germline CDR1 and CDR2: SNHLY and FYNNEI. This CDR3 spans 14 amino acids. In nucleotides, the CDR3 is TGTGCCAGCAGTGAAAGGGGGCGAGGGACTGAAGCTTTCTTT. This encodes CASSERGRGTEAFF.

A word on this clonotype: The junction does not match germline at one end; this may be a read error. The chain is built from TRBV6-5 and TRBJ2-7, with D perhaps matching TRBD1 or TRBD2 (5 bases each). The CDR3 sequence is 17 residues long. Germline lookup yields CDR1 MNHEY and CDR2 SVGAGI. CDR3 residues: CVSSYRISRDGSYEQYF. CDR3 nucleotide sequence: TGTGTCAGCAGTTACCGAATATCCCGGGACGGCTCCTACGAGCAGTACTTC.